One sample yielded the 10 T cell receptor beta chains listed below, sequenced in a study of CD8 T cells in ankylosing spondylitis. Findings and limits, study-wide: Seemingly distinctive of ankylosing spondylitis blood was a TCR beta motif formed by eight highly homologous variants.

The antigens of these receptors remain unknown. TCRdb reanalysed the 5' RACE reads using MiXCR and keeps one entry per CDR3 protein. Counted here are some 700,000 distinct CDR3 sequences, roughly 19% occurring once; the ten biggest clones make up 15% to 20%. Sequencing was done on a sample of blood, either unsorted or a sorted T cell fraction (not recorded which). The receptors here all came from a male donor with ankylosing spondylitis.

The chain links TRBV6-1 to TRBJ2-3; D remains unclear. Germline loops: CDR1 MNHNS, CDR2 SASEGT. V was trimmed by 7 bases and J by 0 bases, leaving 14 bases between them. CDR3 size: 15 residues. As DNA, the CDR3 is TGTGCCAGCACCACGGAACCGGGCAGCACAGATACGCAGTATTTT. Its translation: CASTTEPGSTDTQYF.

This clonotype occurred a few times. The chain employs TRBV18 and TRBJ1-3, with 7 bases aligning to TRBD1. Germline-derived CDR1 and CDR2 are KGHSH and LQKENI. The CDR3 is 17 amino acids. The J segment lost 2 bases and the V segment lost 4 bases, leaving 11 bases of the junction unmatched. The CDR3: CASSRAADRAAGNTIYF. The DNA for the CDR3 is TGTGCCAGCTCACGAGCCGCCGACAGGGCGGCTGGAAACACCATATATTTT.

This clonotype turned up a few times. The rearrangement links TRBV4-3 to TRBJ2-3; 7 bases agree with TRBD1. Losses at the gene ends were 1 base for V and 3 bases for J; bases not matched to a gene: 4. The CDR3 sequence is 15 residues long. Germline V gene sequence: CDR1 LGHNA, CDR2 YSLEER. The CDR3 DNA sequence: TGCGCCAGCAGCCAAGGGACAGGAGCAACAGATACGCAGTATTTT. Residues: CASSQGTGATDTQYF.

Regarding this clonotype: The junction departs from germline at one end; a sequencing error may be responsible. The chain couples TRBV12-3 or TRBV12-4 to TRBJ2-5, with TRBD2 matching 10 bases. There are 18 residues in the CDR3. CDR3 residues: CACSLAPELAGDQETQYF. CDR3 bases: TGTGCCTGCAGTTTAGCGCCGGAGCTAGCGGGAGACCAAGAGACCCAGTACTTC.

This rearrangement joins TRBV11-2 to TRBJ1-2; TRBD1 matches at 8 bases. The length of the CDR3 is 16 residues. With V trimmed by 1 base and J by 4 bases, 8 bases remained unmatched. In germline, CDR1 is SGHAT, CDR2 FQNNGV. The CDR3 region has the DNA TGTGCCAGCAGCTTAGGAGCCTCAGGGGGCGCCTATGGCTACACCTTC. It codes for CASSLGASGGAYGYTF.

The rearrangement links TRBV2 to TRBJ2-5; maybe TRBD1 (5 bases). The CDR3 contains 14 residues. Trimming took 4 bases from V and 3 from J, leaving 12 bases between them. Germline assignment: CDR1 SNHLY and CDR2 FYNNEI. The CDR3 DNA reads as TGTGCCAGCAGTGGGGGCCAACGGGAAGAGACCCAGTACTTC. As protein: CASSGGQREETQYF.

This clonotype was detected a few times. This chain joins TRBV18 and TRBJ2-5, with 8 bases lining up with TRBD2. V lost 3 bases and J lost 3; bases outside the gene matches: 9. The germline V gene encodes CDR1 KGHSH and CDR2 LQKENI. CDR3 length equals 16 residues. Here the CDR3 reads CASSPQRGGTKETQYF. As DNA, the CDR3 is TGTGCCAGCTCACCTCAACGGGGGGGAACTAAAGAGACCCAGTACTTC.

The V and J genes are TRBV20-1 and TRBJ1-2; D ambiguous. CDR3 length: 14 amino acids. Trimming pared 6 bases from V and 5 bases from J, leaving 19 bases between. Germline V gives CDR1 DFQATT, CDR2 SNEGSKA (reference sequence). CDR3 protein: CSAESTGGIYGYTF. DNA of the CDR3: TGCAGTGCAGAATCGACTGGAGGGATTTATGGCTACACCTTC.

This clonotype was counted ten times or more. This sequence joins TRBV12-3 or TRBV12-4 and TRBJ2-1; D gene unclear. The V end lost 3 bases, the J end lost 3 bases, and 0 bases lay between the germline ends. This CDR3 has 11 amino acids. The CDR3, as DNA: TGTGCCAGCAGTTTCTACAATGAGCAGTTCTTC. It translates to CASSFYNEQFF.

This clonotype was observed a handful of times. The chain's CDR3 is CASRNQWLAGHEQFF. CDR3 bases: TGTGCCAGCAGAAATCAGTGGCTAGCGGGACACGAGCAGTTCTTC. The chain carries TRBV7-8 and TRBJ2-1; TRBD2 agrees at 9 bases. Germline V gives CDR1 SGHVS, CDR2 FQNEAQ. Trimming cost V 6 bases and J 10 bases; bases outside gene matches: 13. This CDR3 has 15 amino acids.